The 24 T cell receptor beta chains presented below share a single source sample, sequenced in a study of shared clonotypes between healthy human individuals. Profiling relied on immunoSEQ multiplex PCR, and the TCRdb table lists in-frame clones only, not all of them. Among 2 million to 2.5 million clones listed, over 85% were seen once. Material: naive CD4+ T cells from PBMCs. Subset reported: CD45RA+ positively selected. The receptor source for this set is a man aged 18-30 years in good health. Some clones in this sample may be carry-over from other donors' samples.

The genes are TRBV7-9 and TRBJ1-2; no reliable D call. Germline CDR1 SEHNR, CDR2 FQNEAQ (reference sequence). The CDR3 runs 13 residues. V gave up 6 bases and J gave up 10 bases, with 18 bases separating them. CDR3 sequence: CASRSTGSYSYTF. CDR3 nucleotide sequence: TGTGCCAGCAGGTCTACGGGGTCCTATTCCTACACCTTC.

Here the CDR3 DNA reads TGTGCCAGCAGTTTAGCCGGGGCTTTCTATGGCTACACCTTC. Translated: CASSLAGAFYGYTF. The chain uses TRBV27 and TRBJ1-2, with D perhaps TRBD1 (5 bases). CDR1 and CDR2 from the germline V gene are MNHEY and SMNVEV (reference sequence). The CDR3 covers 14 residues. V was pared by 2 bases and J by 4 bases, with 11 bases between.

This chain links TRBV11-2 with TRBJ1-3; 9 bases agree with TRBD1. This CDR3 is 15 amino acids long. Germline trimming cut 7 bases from V and 4 bases from J; bases unmatched to any gene: 8. The germline V gene has CDR1 SGHAT and CDR2 FQNNGV. This CDR3 reads CASTRQGVSGNTIYF. The CDR3 nucleotides are TGTGCCAGCACCAGACAGGGGGTATCGGGAAACACCATATATTTT.

The chain couples TRBV9 to TRBJ2-3, with D possibly being TRBD2 (6 bases). Trimming cost V 4 bases and J 2 bases, with 11 bases left between them. Germline CDR1 and CDR2: SGDLS and YYNGEE. The CDR3 length is 14 residues. The CDR3 bases are TGTGCCAGCAGCCCCCGGACTATCACAGATACGCAGTATTTT. It encodes CASSPRTITDTQYF.

The chain employs TRBV7-9 and TRBJ2-5; D tentatively reads TRBD1 or TRBD2 (5 bases each). The germline V and J ends were trimmed by 5 bases and 5 bases, with 24 bases remaining between them. This CDR3 has 17 amino acids. CDR1 is SEHNR, CDR2 FQNEAQ, per germline (reference sequence). The CDR3 protein is CASSLGVDEGSGETQYF. The CDR3 nucleotides are TGTGCCAGCAGCCTAGGGGTGGATGAGGGCTCGGGGGAGACCCAGTACTTC.

Notes on this clone: The sample holds other DNA sequences that translate to the same CDR3. The DNA for the CDR3 is TGTGCCAGCAGCTCGGCTGGGAGAAGCAATGAGCAGTTCTTC. Translation: CASSSAGRSNEQFF. This sequence joins TRBV7-9 and TRBJ2-1; the D gene is possibly TRBD2 (5 bases). CDR1 is SEHNR and CDR2 is FQNEAQ in the germline V gene (reference sequence). The CDR3 is made up of 14 amino acids. V shed 4 bases and J shed 6 bases, with 13 bases lying between them.

V and J are TRBV7-8 and TRBJ2-1, with unresolved D. The CDR3 runs 21 residues. The germline V and J ends were trimmed by 1 base and 6 bases, with 31 bases remaining between them. The germline V gene encodes CDR1 SGHVS and CDR2 FQNEAQ. In DNA form, the CDR3 reads TGTGCCAGCAGCTTAGAAGTGACACTGACCTCCAGCTACCTCTTCGTCAATGAGCAGTTCTTC. Amino acid sequence: CASSLEVTLTSSYLFVNEQFF.

V gene TRBV6-1 combines with J gene TRBJ1-1; no definite D call. Trimming pared 9 bases from V and 1 base from J, leaving 12 bases between. Germline V gene data show CDR1 as MNHNS and CDR2 as SASEGT. The CDR3 has 13 amino acids. CDR3 sequence reads: CASNVLRNTEAFF. The CDR3 DNA is TGTGCCAGTAACGTCCTGAGGAACACTGAAGCTTTCTTT.

The chain uses TRBV6-1 and TRBJ1-2; 11 bases are shared with TRBD1. The CDR3 spans 13 residues. The V and J ends lost 6 bases and 4 bases, in that order; junction bases with no gene match: 1. Germline loops: CDR1 MNHNS, CDR2 SASEGT. DNA for the CDR3: TGTGCCAGCAGGGGGACAGGGGGCTATGGCTACACCTTC. Encoded protein: CASRGTGGYGYTF.

V usage is TRBV7-2 and J usage is TRBJ2-1; D uncertain. Between the trimmed V and J ends, which lost 4 bases and 0 bases, there was a span of 10 bases. The CDR3 sequence is 15 residues long. Germline V CDR1 and CDR2: SGHTA, FQGNSA. The CDR3 loop reads CASSSESSSYNEQFF. CDR3 sequence (DNA): TGTGCCAGCAGCTCGGAGTCTTCCTCCTACAATGAGCAGTTCTTC.

This clone was counted once. V usage is TRBV5-1 and J usage is TRBJ1-2, with D possibly being TRBD1 (5 bases). The germline V gene encodes CDR1 SGHRS and CDR2 YFSETQ. The CDR3 consists of 13 residues. Trimming stripped 2 bases from V and 3 bases from J, with 8 bases between. Here the CDR3 reads CASSFQGDYGYTF. In nucleotides, the CDR3 is TGCGCCAGCAGCTTTCAGGGTGACTATGGCTACACCTTC.

This clone has just one count. This chain links TRBV6-4 with TRBJ2-1; D unresolved. Trimming pared 9 bases from V and 5 bases from J, leaving 5 bases between. The germline CDR1 and CDR2 sequences are MRHNA and SNTAGT. The CDR3 runs 10 residues. As DNA, the CDR3 is TGTGCCAGTGCGGACAATGAGCAGTTCTTC. Encoded protein: CASADNEQFF.

Points on this clone: In the same sample, other DNA sequences code for this CDR3. In DNA form, the CDR3 reads TGTGCCAGCTCACCGGGGCCCAACACTGAAGCTTTCTTT. It is translated as CASSPGPNTEAFF. This sequence joins TRBV18 and TRBJ1-1; tentative D call: TRBD1 (5 bases). Trimming removed 3 bases from V and 2 bases from J, with 7 bases in between. This CDR3 spans 13 amino acids. The germline gives CDR1 KGHSH, CDR2 LQKENI.

CDR3 sequence reads: CASSRGTLRYTAEQYF. Written as DNA, the CDR3 is TGTGCCAGTAGCAGAGGAACATTGAGATACACAGCGGAGCAGTACTTC. The rearrangement joins TRBV19 to TRBJ2-7; no clear D gene. Trimming removed 6 bases at V and 7 bases at J, with 25 bases between. In germline, CDR1 is LNHDA, CDR2 SQIVND (reference sequence). The CDR3 covers 16 residues.

The rearrangement joins TRBV21-1 to TRBJ1-4; the table's TRBD1 call for D was not verified on the DNA. TRBV21-1 is described as a pseudogene. CDR3 length equals 20 residues. CDR3 nucleotide sequence: TGTGCCAGCATCCGGGCTGGACAGGGGTTTCCAAAAGGGGCTAATGAAAAACTGTTTTTT. As protein: CASIRAGQGFPKGANEKLFF.

The genes are TRBV5-1 and TRBJ2-7; 12 bases are a match to TRBD2. CDR3 length: 14 amino acids. J lost 7 bases, V lost 4 bases, and 6 bases had no gene match. Germline CDR1 reads SGHRS; CDR2 reads YFSETQ. CDR3 nucleotide sequence: TGCGCCAGCAGCCTACAGACTAGCGGGAGAGAGCAGTACTTC. Translating it yields CASSLQTSGREQYF.

The genes are TRBV6-1 and TRBJ1-4; D might be TRBD1 (5 bases). The germline V gene has CDR1 MNHNS and CDR2 SASEGT. V was trimmed by 3 bases and J by 7 bases, leaving 12 bases between them. There are 14 residues in the CDR3. CDR3 sequence reads: CASSDGGIGEKLFF. CDR3 DNA: TGTGCCAGCAGTGATGGGGGAATTGGTGAAAAACTGTTTTTT.

The chain employs TRBV5-1 and TRBJ2-1, with 13 bases aligning to TRBD2. With 6 bases clipped from V and 6 bases from J, the junction kept 6 bases outside the gene matches. This CDR3 spans 15 amino acids. Germline V CDR1 and CDR2: SGHRS, YFSETQ. Here the CDR3 DNA reads TGCGCCAGCATCCCACTAGCGGGAGGGACCAATGAGCAGTTCTTC. The encoded protein is CASIPLAGGTNEQFF.

The chain is built from TRBV6-6 and TRBJ1-3; D ambiguous. Per the germline V gene, CDR1 is MNHNY and CDR2 is SVGAGI (reference sequence). Trimming shortened V by 5 bases and J by 0 bases, and 11 bases separated the two germline ends. CDR3 length: 15 amino acids. CDR3 DNA: TGTGCCAGCAGTCCGGGTTCCAACTCTGGAAACACCATATATTTT. It is translated as CASSPGSNSGNTIYF.

The V call is TRBV10-2, the J call TRBJ2-7; a weak D match, TRBD2 (5 bases). The CDR3 extends over 16 amino acids. Germline CDR1 is WSHSY and CDR2 is SAAADI. With 4 bases removed from V and 7 bases from J, the gap between germline ends came to 23 bases. The CDR3 sequence: CASSGTLSSGFGEQYF. The CDR3 DNA sequence: TGCGCCAGCAGTGGGACCCTGTCCAGCGGTTTTGGGGAGCAGTACTTC.

V gene TRBV2 combines with J gene TRBJ2-3; D gene uncertain. The length of the CDR3 is 13 residues. Deletions cut 3 bases from V and 4 bases from J, with 8 bases between. Germline CDR1 is SNHLY and CDR2 is FYNNEI. In DNA form, the CDR3 reads TGTGCCAGCAGTGAGGGCAGTGCAGATACGCAGTATTTT. Translated: CASSEGSADTQYF. Full variable domain (rest looked up from reference TRBV2 and TRBJ2-3): EPEVTQTPSHQVTQMGQEVILRCVPISNHLYFYWYRQILGQKVEFLVSFYNNEISEKSEIFDDQFSVERPDGSNFTLKIRSTKLEDSAMYFCASSEGSADTQYFGPGTRLTVL.

The chain has TRBV2 and TRBJ1-1, with unresolved D. CDR3 length: 11 residues. From germline, CDR1 is SNHLY and CDR2 FYNNEI. V was pared by 7 bases and J by 1 base, with 4 bases between. The CDR3 sequence is CASTPNTEAFF. CDR3 in DNA: TGTGCCAGCACCCCGAACACTGAAGCTTTCTTT.

The gene calls are TRBV2 and TRBJ1-2; D unresolved. Germline V CDR1 and CDR2: SNHLY, FYNNEI. CDR3 length: 14 residues. V shed 4 bases and J shed 4 bases, with 13 bases lying between them. The chain's CDR3 is CASSVSKKSYGYTF. The CDR3 coding sequence is TGTGCCAGCAGTGTTTCGAAAAAGAGCTATGGCTACACCTTC.

Details on this clone: Other DNA variants within this sample encode the same CDR3. The chain couples TRBV7-3 to TRBJ2-1; 9 bases agree with TRBD2. The CDR3 consists of 15 residues. From germline, CDR1 is SGHTA and CDR2 FQGTGA. The junction had 4 bases not matched to a gene; V was cut back by 5 bases and J by 2 bases. CDR3 DNA sequence: TGTGCCAGCAGCCCTGGACTAGCGACCTACAATGAGCAGTTCTTC. The encoded protein is CASSPGLATYNEQFF.